One sample yielded the 31 T cell receptor beta chains listed below, sequenced in a study of cytomegalovirus exposure and HLA in healthy donors. PCR was performed using 60 Vbeta and 13 Jbeta primers. The protocol was immunoSEQ multiplex PCR, while the TCRdb copy is restricted to in-frame clones and leaves out a portion. The data show around 76,000 clones, 73% seen once. The specimen sequenced was PBMCs. These TCRs come from a woman between 40 and 55 years old in good health and CMV-seropositive.

This clone has just one count. This chain links TRBV27 with TRBJ2-1, with a possible D match to TRBD2 (5 bases). The CDR3 is 16 residues long. Trimming cost V 8 bases and J 7 bases, with 24 bases left between them. CDR1 is MNHEY and CDR2 is SMNVEV in the germline V gene (reference sequence). CDR3 sequence (DNA): TGTGCCAGCCTCCTAGGAGCCGGGCGGGCTCTAAATGAGCAGTTCTTC. It translates to CASLLGAGRALNEQFF.

The chain joins TRBV4-1 to TRBJ2-2; D is unclear. The CDR3 is made up of 16 amino acids. Trimming pared 4 bases from V and 2 bases from J, leaving 14 bases between. Looked up from germline, CDR1 is MGHRA and CDR2 is YSYEKL. CDR3 nucleotides: TGCGCCAGCAGCCGAGACCAGGAATTTAACACCGGGGAGCTGTTTTTT. The encoded protein is CASSRDQEFNTGELFF.

The CDR3 DNA follows: TGTGCCAGTAGTATAGAGCTTGCTGAGGGGGCGACCGCAGATACGCAGTATTTT. Its protein product is CASSIELAEGATADTQYF. The chain recombines TRBV19 with TRBJ2-3; 7 nucleotides match TRBD1. CDR3 length equals 18 residues. Germline values: CDR1 LNHDA, CDR2 SQIVND (reference sequence). V gave up 0 bases and J gave up 4 bases; unmatched junction bases: 13.

The rearrangement joins TRBV7-2 to TRBJ1-2, with D possibly being TRBD1 (5 bases). The length of the CDR3 is 15 residues. CDR1 and CDR2 from the germline V gene are SGHTA and FQGNSA. Trimming took 1 base from V and 0 from J, leaving 9 bases between them. The CDR3 region has the DNA TGTGCCAGCAGCTTAGAATTGACAGCTAACTATGGCTACACCTTC. As protein: CASSLELTANYGYTF. Full variable domain (missing parts from reference TRBV7-2 and TRBJ1-2): GAGVSQSPSNKVTEKGKDVELRCDPISGHTALYWYRQSLGQGLEFLIYFQGNSAPDKSGLPSDRFSAERTGGSVSTLTIQRTQQEDSAVYLCASSLELTANYGYTFGSGTRLTVV.

The genes are TRBV15 and TRBJ1-3; D gene uncertain. V lost 0 bases and J 2 bases, leaving 14 bases between the germline ends. The germline V gene has CDR1 LNHNV and CDR2 YYDKDF (reference sequence). The length of the CDR3 is 17 residues. CDR3 loop: CATSRDLTVRAGNTIYF. As DNA, the CDR3 is TGTGCCACCAGCAGAGATTTAACGGTGCGGGCTGGAAACACCATATATTTT. Drawing the rest from reference TRBV15 and TRBJ1-3, the complete variable domain is DAMVIQNPRYQVTQFGKPVTLSCSQTLNHNVMYWYQQKSSQAPKLLFHYYDKDFNNEADTPDNFQSRRPNTSFCFLDIRSPGLGDTAMYLCATSRDLTVRAGNTIYFGEGSWLTVV.

The chain carries TRBV5-1 and TRBJ2-7; D may be TRBD2 (5 bases). The germline V gene has CDR1 SGHRS and CDR2 YFSETQ. This CDR3 has 13 residues. The V gene lost 3 bases and the J gene lost 3 bases, with 10 bases spanning the gap. CDR3: CASSSLAGYEQYF. The CDR3 bases are TGCGCCAGCAGCTCCCTTGCGGGCTACGAGCAGTACTTC.

The chain uses TRBV4-1 and TRBJ2-7, with a tentative D call TRBD1 (6 bases). This CDR3 spans 15 amino acids. CDR1 is MGHRA, CDR2 YSYEKL, per germline. Trimming took 4 bases from V and 0 from J, leaving 13 bases between them. DNA for the CDR3: TGCGCCAGCAGCCCCCCGACAGGAAACTCCTACGAGCAGTACTTC. Amino acid sequence: CASSPPTGNSYEQYF.

V usage is TRBV7-2 and J usage is TRBJ1-5; D may be TRBD1 (5 bases). V gave up 4 bases and J gave up 0 bases, with 10 bases separating them. Germline-derived CDR1 and CDR2 are SGHTA and FQGNSA. The CDR3 loop spans 15 amino acids. The CDR3 DNA follows: TGTGCCAGCAGCTGGGGCAGGAATAGCAATCAGCCCCAGCATTTT. This encodes CASSWGRNSNQPQHF.

Note on this clone: This specimen includes other DNA sequences encoding the same CDR3. The rearrangement links TRBV7-9 to TRBJ1-5; D is undetermined. CDR3 length: 15 amino acids. Trimming removed 2 bases from V and 0 bases from J, with 8 bases in between. CDR1 and CDR2 from the germline V gene are SEHNR and FQNEAQ (reference sequence). The CDR3 DNA sequence: TGTGCCAGCAGCTTACCGGGAGGTAGCAATCAGCCCCAGCATTTT. As protein: CASSLPGGSNQPQHF.

The chain uses TRBV25-1 and TRBJ2-5; 8 bases align to TRBD2. V lost 4 bases and J lost 5; bases outside the gene matches: 9. CDR1 and CDR2 (germline): MGHDK, SYGVNS. The length of the CDR3 is 15 residues. Written as DNA, the CDR3 is TGTGCCAGCAGTGGACCGGGACTAGGTCTGGAGACCCAGTACTTC. This gives the protein CASSGPGLGLETQYF.

The V gene is TRBV5-1, the J gene TRBJ1-2; no definite D call. The length of the CDR3 is 14 residues. Trimming removed 0 bases at V and 4 bases at J, with 10 bases between. The germline V gene encodes CDR1 SGHRS and CDR2 YFSETQ. CDR3 in DNA: TGCGCCAGCAGCTTGGATGCCGGTATCTATGGCTACACCTTC. This sequence encodes CASSLDAGIYGYTF.

The chain recombines TRBV11-2 with TRBJ2-7, with 13 bases fitting TRBD2. The CDR3 runs to 17 residues. The trim removed 1 base at V and 2 bases at J, leaving 5 bases unmatched. Germline loops: CDR1 SGHAT, CDR2 FQNNGV. The CDR3 bases are TGTGCCAGCAGCTTAGGACACGGGACTAGCGGGACCTACGAGCAGTACTTC. Translation gives CASSLGHGTSGTYEQYF.

This sequence joins TRBV7-5 and TRBJ1-6. TRBV7-5 represents a pseudogene. CDR3 length equals 16 residues. The CDR3 bases are TGTGCCAGAAGCCCCAACCCGCGTGGTCTTATGTCACCCCTCCACTTT. Protein product: CARSPNPRGLMSPLHF.

V gene TRBV4-3 combines with J gene TRBJ2-3; 11 bases are shared with TRBD2. With 1 base clipped from V and 2 bases from J, the junction kept 2 bases outside the gene matches. Per germline, CDR1 LGHNA and CDR2 YSLEER. The CDR3 loop spans 16 amino acids. The CDR3 region has the DNA TGCGCCAGCAGCCAAGCTAGCGGGGGGACCACAGATACGCAGTATTTT. Translating gives CASSQASGGTTDTQYF.

The chain couples TRBV6-5 to TRBJ1-3; unclear D gene. V shed 0 bases and J shed 2 bases, with 11 bases lying between them. In germline, CDR1 is MNHEY, CDR2 SVGAGI. The CDR3 is 16 residues long. The CDR3 loop is CASSYSSGLAGNTIYF. In nucleotides, the CDR3 is TGTGCCAGCAGTTACTCGAGCGGACTTGCTGGAAACACCATATATTTT.

The chain combines TRBV2 with TRBJ1-2, with a weak D call TRBD1 (6 bases). The CDR3 is made up of 13 amino acids. The V end lost 8 bases, the J end lost 4 bases, and 14 bases lay between the germline ends. In germline, CDR1 is SNHLY, CDR2 FYNNEI. CDR3 coding DNA: TGTGCCAGCCCTGGACAGTGGACCTATGGCTACACCTTC. This codes for CASPGQWTYGYTF.

The chain combines TRBV29-1 with TRBJ2-7, with 10 bases aligning to TRBD1. V dropped 2 bases and J dropped 6; count of bases not matched to a gene: 10. From germline, CDR1 is SQVTM and CDR2 ANQGSEA. CDR3 length: 15 amino acids. The CDR3 protein is CSVERTGQGFTEQYF. DNA for the CDR3: TGCAGCGTTGAACGGACGGGACAGGGGTTTACCGAGCAGTACTTC.

The chain joins TRBV30 to TRBJ2-7; possibly TRBD2 for D (5 bases). The germline V gene has CDR1 GTSNPN and CDR2 SVGIG (reference sequence). This CDR3 is 13 amino acids long. Trimming shortened V by 5 bases and J by 7 bases, and 18 bases separated the two germline ends. CDR3 DNA sequence: TGTGCCTGGGCTGAGGGTCTTAAGAGAGAGCAGTACTTC. Translating gives CAWAEGLKREQYF. Using reference TRBV30 and TRBJ2-7 for the parts outside the CDR3, the full variable domain is SQTIHQWPATLVQPVGSPLSLECTVEGTSNPNLYWYRQAAGRGLQLLFYSVGIGQISSEVPQNLSASRPQDRQFILSSKKLLLSDSGFYLCAWAEGLKREQYFGPGTRLTVT.

V and J are TRBV4-3 and TRBJ2-4, with TRBD2 as a possible D gene (6 bases). The CDR3 runs to 14 residues. Trimming removed 0 bases from V and 8 bases from J, with 11 bases in between. Germline V gene data show CDR1 as LGHNA and CDR2 as YSLEER. CDR3 nucleotide sequence: TGCGCCAGCAGCCAAGATCTGGGGGGATACATTCAGTACTTC. Residues: CASSQDLGGYIQYF.

This chain links TRBV6-1 with TRBJ2-2; no definite D call. The CDR3 is 12 residues long. Germline V gene lookup returns CDR1 MNHNS and CDR2 SASEGT. Trimming cost V 8 bases and J 6 bases, with 10 bases left between them. CDR3 coding DNA: TGTGCCAGCCGAAGTAGCTCCGGGGAGCTGTTTTTT. Amino acid sequence: CASRSSSGELFF.

The genes are TRBV2 and TRBJ1-5, with 10 bases lining up with TRBD1. V lost 3 bases and J lost 4; bases outside the gene matches: 0. Germline V gene data show CDR1 as SNHLY and CDR2 as FYNNEI. The CDR3 is 14 residues long. CDR3: CASSEGQGNQPQHF. The CDR3 DNA reads as TGTGCCAGCAGTGAGGGACAGGGGAATCAGCCCCAGCATTTT.

The CDR3 sequence is CASSFPSGGVTDTQYF. For the CDR3, the DNA is TGCGCCAGCAGCTTTCCTAGCGGGGGGGTAACAGATACGCAGTATTTT. V is TRBV5-1 and J is TRBJ2-3, with 12 bases identical to TRBD2. Germline V gene data show CDR1 as SGHRS and CDR2 as YFSETQ. The J segment lost 3 bases and the V segment lost 2 bases, leaving 4 bases of the junction unmatched. CDR3 length: 16 amino acids.

As for this clone: An end of the junction does not agree with germline; a read error may underlie this. The identical CDR3 is also encoded by other nucleotide sequences in the sample. The chain links TRBV29-1 to TRBJ1-5; possible D gene TRBD1, 6 bases. This CDR3 contains 13 residues. Looked up from germline, CDR1 is SQVTM and CDR2 is ANQGSEA. DNA for the CDR3: TGCAGCATTCGGGACAACCACTATCAGCCCCAGCACTTT. It translates to CSIRDNHYQPQHF. The variable domain in full, with the rest retrieved from reference TRBV29-1 and TRBJ1-5, is SAVISQKPSRDICQRGTSLTIQCQVDSQVTMMFWYRQQPGQSLTLIATANQGSEATYESGFVIDKFPISRPNLTFSTLTVSNMSPEDSSIYLCSIRDNHYQPQHFGDGTRLSIL.

The chain couples TRBV10-3 to TRBJ2-3; 9 positions match TRBD1. Germline V gene lookup returns CDR1 ENHRY and CDR2 SYGVKD. The CDR3 sequence is 15 residues long. The junction had 4 bases not matched to a gene; V was cut back by 2 bases and J by 4 bases. CDR3 protein: CAISEPDRGSDTQYF. The DNA for the CDR3 is TGTGCCATCAGTGAGCCAGACAGGGGGTCAGATACGCAGTATTTT.

V gene TRBV4-1 combines with J gene TRBJ1-3; D remains ambiguous. Germline V gene data show CDR1 as MGHRA and CDR2 as YSYEKL. The ends were cut back, 1 base at V and 1 base at J, with 14 bases in the middle. The CDR3 runs 17 residues. The CDR3 DNA sequence: TGCGCCAGCAGCCAAGTGGCGGGGTCCCATTCTGGAAACACCATATATTTT. This translates into CASSQVAGSHSGNTIYF.

The chain is built from TRBV28 and TRBJ1-2, with 10 bases aligning to TRBD1. Unmatched junction bases numbered 11, after V lost 5 bases and J lost 8 bases. The CDR3 spans 15 residues. CDR1 MDHEN and CDR2 SYDVKM come from the germline V gene. The CDR3 loop is CASSTDGTGVFGYTF. The DNA for the CDR3 is TGTGCCAGCAGTACAGACGGGACAGGGGTTTTCGGCTACACCTTC.

The chain employs TRBV5-6 and TRBJ2-3, with no clear D. Germline-derived CDR1 and CDR2 are SGHDT and YYEEEE. The CDR3 is 11 residues long. Between the trimmed V and J ends, which lost 3 bases and 5 bases, there was a span of 4 bases. As DNA, the CDR3 is TGTGCCAGCAGCTGGAGAGATACGCAGTATTTT. Amino acid sequence: CASSWRDTQYF.

This clone was picked up one time. V usage is TRBV2 and J usage is TRBJ2-5; 13 bases are shared with TRBD2. The CDR3 runs to 17 residues. Losses at the gene ends were 6 bases for V and 5 bases for J; bases not matched to a gene: 12. Per the germline V gene, CDR1 is SNHLY and CDR2 is FYNNEI. Written as DNA, the CDR3 is TGTGCCAGCAGCTCCACTAGCGGGAGGGCCTGGGGTGAGACCCAGTACTTC. Its translation: CASSSTSGRAWGETQYF.

This chain uses TRBV5-4 with TRBJ2-1; 10 bases match TRBD2. The junction had 6 bases not matched to a gene; V was cut back by 0 bases and J by 0 bases. The CDR3 loop spans 18 amino acids. Germline CDR1 is SGHNT and CDR2 is YYREEE (reference sequence). In DNA, the CDR3 is TGTGCCAGCAGCTTGGGCGGGCCTAGCGGGGGCTCCTACAATGAGCAGTTCTTC. Amino acid sequence: CASSLGGPSGGSYNEQFF.

The chain is built from TRBV5-1 and TRBJ2-3, with 7 bases matching TRBD2. With V trimmed by 7 bases and J by 1 base, 12 bases remained unmatched. CDR3 length: 16 amino acids. Germline loops: CDR1 SGHRS, CDR2 YFSETQ. CDR3 nucleotide sequence: TGCGCCAGCTCGAGGGGAACTAGCGATCGCACAGATACGCAGTATTTT. Translation gives CASSRGTSDRTDTQYF.

The J gene is TRBJ2-2, the V gene TRBV15, with TRBD2 as a possible D gene (6 bases). The germline V and J ends were trimmed by 0 bases and 7 bases, with 6 bases remaining between them. Germline CDR1 reads LNHNV; CDR2 reads YYDKDF (reference sequence). The CDR3 runs to 13 residues. DNA of the CDR3: TGTGCCACCAGCAGAGAGGGGGGCGGGGAGCTGTTTTTT. This translates into CATSREGGGELFF. Full variable domain (missing parts from reference TRBV15 and TRBJ2-2): DAMVIQNPRYQVTQFGKPVTLSCSQTLNHNVMYWYQQKSSQAPKLLFHYYDKDFNNEADTPDNFQSRRPNTSFCFLDIRSPGLGDTAMYLCATSREGGGELFFGEGSRLTVL.